The 27 T cell receptor beta chains in this list originate from one sample, sequenced in a study of OX40 agonist ivuxolimab in advanced cancers. Here immunoSEQ multiplex PCR was the method, and the copy in TCRdb shows in-frame clones only, minus some. Of 90,000 to 100,000 clones in the sample, roughly 83% were seen once. Sequenced here: CD4+ or CD8+ T cells sorted from blood, sampled in a trial of the OX40 agonist ivuxolimab. All receptors come from an adult with an advanced solid tumor such as melanoma, head and neck, liver or kidney cancer.

J is TRBJ1-1 and V is TRBV7-9, with TRBD1 as a possible D gene (5 bases). CDR1 is SEHNR and CDR2 is FQNEAQ in the germline V gene (reference sequence). There are 15 residues in the CDR3. The ends were cut back, 1 base at V and 0 bases at J, with 9 bases in the middle. The CDR3 sequence is CASSLGGGMNTEAFF. CDR3 DNA sequence: TGTGCCAGCAGCTTAGGGGGCGGGATGAACACTGAAGCTTTCTTT.

The rearrangement uses TRBV7-6 and TRBJ2-2, with 9 bases aligning to TRBD2. This CDR3 comprises 15 residues. The trim removed 1 base at V and 7 bases at J, leaving 4 bases unmatched. Looked up from germline, CDR1 is SGHVS and CDR2 is FNYEAQ. The CDR3 loop is CASSLVAGGVGELFF. In DNA, the CDR3 is TGTGCCAGCAGCTTAGTCGCGGGAGGGGTCGGGGAGCTGTTTTTT.

The V gene is TRBV5-6, the J gene TRBJ2-2; TRBD2 agrees at 11 bases. V shed 0 bases and J 2 bases; nucleotides not matched to a gene: 6. This CDR3 spans 18 amino acids. The germline V gene encodes CDR1 SGHDT and CDR2 YYEEEE. The CDR3 DNA follows: TGTGCCAGCAGCTTGGTTGTACTAGCGGGGGAAAACACCGGGGAGCTGTTTTTT. Translation gives CASSLVVLAGENTGELFF.

In this sample, this clone turned up once. V usage is TRBV14 and J usage is TRBJ2-1, with D unresolved. The CDR3 is 13 amino acids. CDR1 SGHDN and CDR2 FVKESK come from the germline V gene. The V gene lost 5 bases and the J gene lost 4 bases, with 9 bases spanning the gap. CDR3 in DNA: TGTGCCAGCAGCGCCCACCGTTACAATGAGCAGTTCTTC. Protein: CASSAHRYNEQFF.

This clone has more than one count but fewer than ten. This rearrangement joins TRBV27 to TRBJ2-7; 7 bases map to TRBD1. The CDR3 totals 15 residues. CDR1 is MNHEY, CDR2 SMNVEV, per germline (reference sequence). Trimming cost V 8 bases and J 1 base; bases outside gene matches: 11. CDR3 in DNA: TGTGCCAGCCTGTGTGACAGGGAAATATCCTACGAGCAGTACTTC. It specifies CASLCDREISYEQYF.

The chain combines TRBV19 with TRBJ1-4, with D unclear. Trimming removed 7 bases from V and 8 bases from J, with 11 bases in between. Germline V lookup: CDR1 LNHDA, CDR2 SQIVND (reference sequence). This CDR3 is built from 12 residues. CDR3: CASTGVGEKLFF. CDR3 nucleotides: TGTGCCAGTACGGGCGTAGGAGAAAAACTGTTTTTT.

V is TRBV18 and J is TRBJ1-5; the D gene is possibly TRBD1 (6 bases). Trimming removed 3 bases from V and 2 bases from J, with 11 bases in between. The CDR3 totals 15 residues. CDR1 and CDR2 (germline): KGHSH, LQKENI. The CDR3 spells CASSPLDSRNQPQHF. CDR3 nucleotides: TGTGCCAGCTCACCCCTGGACAGCCGCAATCAGCCCCAGCATTTT.

This clone came up a few times. The chain recombines TRBV5-1 with TRBJ2-7, with TRBD1 matching 7 bases. CDR1 is SGHRS and CDR2 is YFSETQ in the germline V gene. This CDR3 comprises 14 residues. V shed 4 bases, J shed 2 bases, and the junction held 6 bases outside the gene matches. For the CDR3, the DNA is TGCGCCAGCAGCACCGGACAGGTCACCTACGAGCAGTACTTC. Amino acid sequence: CASSTGQVTYEQYF.

This chain links TRBV28 with TRBJ2-3; D is unresolved. Trimming left V 3 bases short and J 2 bases short, with 12 bases between. The germline V gene encodes CDR1 MDHEN and CDR2 SYDVKM. The CDR3 is 15 residues long. This CDR3 is CASSFLRDPTDTQYF. The CDR3 region has the DNA TGTGCCAGCAGTTTCCTAAGGGATCCCACAGATACGCAGTATTTT.

This chain joins TRBV6-5 and TRBJ2-7; D may be TRBD1 (6 bases). This CDR3 comprises 15 residues. V lost 6 bases and J 3 bases, leaving 18 bases between the germline ends. Per the germline V gene, CDR1 is MNHEY and CDR2 is SVGAGI. The CDR3 coding sequence is TGTGCCAGCAGGCCAAGACAGGTCGGTTTCTACGAGCAGTACTTC. Encoded protein: CASRPRQVGFYEQYF.

V is TRBV5-1 and J is TRBJ2-5, with D perhaps TRBD1 or TRBD2 (5 bases each). CDR3 size: 14 residues. The germline V and J ends were trimmed by 3 bases and 5 bases, with 14 bases remaining between them. Germline CDR1 is SGHRS and CDR2 is YFSETQ. The CDR3 sequence is CASSSLRGEETQYF. The CDR3 region has the DNA TGCGCCAGCAGCTCTCTTAGAGGGGAGGAGACCCAGTACTTC. The full variable domain, in which reference TRBV5-1 and TRBJ2-5 provide the parts outside the CDR3, is KAGVTQTPRYLIKTRGQQVTLSCSPISGHRSVSWYQQTPGQGLQFLFEYFSETQRNKGNFPGRFSGRQFSNSRSEMNVSTLELGDSALYLCASSSLRGEETQYFGPGTRLLVL.

The chain couples TRBV10-3 to TRBJ2-2; tentative D call: TRBD1 (7 bases). The CDR3 is 15 amino acids. From germline, CDR1 is ENHRY and CDR2 SYGVKD. Trimming stripped 7 bases from V and 5 bases from J, with 17 bases between. The CDR3, as DNA: TGTGCCATCACGGGGGACAGCCCCCTGACCGGGGAGCTGTTTTTT. This encodes CAITGDSPLTGELFF.

This chain uses TRBV28 with TRBJ1-2; D is ambiguous. With 6 bases removed from V and 5 bases from J, the gap between germline ends came to 10 bases. This CDR3 region has 12 residues. Germline V gene sequence: CDR1 MDHEN, CDR2 SYDVKM. The CDR3 DNA is TGTGCCAGCAGCCTACAGAAATATGGCTACACCTTC. This gives the protein CASSLQKYGYTF.

The chain combines TRBV18 with TRBJ1-1, with a tentative D call TRBD1 (6 bases). Germline-derived CDR1 and CDR2 are KGHSH and LQKENI. The V end was cut by 4 bases, the J end by 0 bases, with 12 bases between. The CDR3 totals 15 residues. The CDR3 region is CASSLYQGMNTEAFF. CDR3 nucleotide sequence: TGTGCCAGCTCACTGTACCAGGGGATGAACACTGAAGCTTTCTTT.

The chain joins TRBV2 to TRBJ2-7, with a weak D call TRBD2 (5 bases). This CDR3 has 12 amino acids. The V end was cut by 8 bases, the J end by 10 bases, with 18 bases between. Per germline, CDR1 SNHLY and CDR2 FYNNEI. The CDR3 loop is CASVVTGYSQYF. The CDR3 DNA sequence: TGTGCCAGCGTAGTGACGGGGTATAGTCAGTACTTC. Using reference TRBV2 and TRBJ2-7 for the parts outside the CDR3, the full variable domain is EPEVTQTPSHQVTQMGQEVILRCVPISNHLYFYWYRQILGQKVEFLVSFYNNEISEKSEIFDDQFSVERPDGSNFTLKIRSTKLEDSAMYFCASVVTGYSQYFGPGTRLTVT.

The chain couples TRBV6-5 to TRBJ1-2; 11 bases fit TRBD1. This CDR3 has 15 amino acids. The V segment lost 9 bases and the J segment 3 bases; nucleotides outside the gene matches: 9. CDR1 MNHEY and CDR2 SVGAGI come from the germline V gene. The CDR3 DNA sequence: TGTGCCAGTAGAGACCGGACAGGGGGCCACTATGGCTACACCTTC. Amino acid sequence: CASRDRTGGHYGYTF.

The rearrangement uses TRBV7-2 and TRBJ1-2, with unresolved D. Germline lookup yields CDR1 SGHTA and CDR2 FQGNSA. This CDR3 comprises 14 residues. V lost 1 base and J 4 bases, leaving 10 bases between the germline ends. The CDR3 DNA reads as TGTGCCAGCAGCTTAGGAGGCCACTCCTATGGCTACACCTTC. Its protein is CASSLGGHSYGYTF. The full variable domain, its missing parts supplied by reference TRBV7-2 and TRBJ1-2, is GAGVSQSPSNKVTEKGKDVELRCDPISGHTALYWYRQSLGQGLEFLIYFQGNSAPDKSGLPSDRFSAERTGGSVSTLTIQRTQQEDSAVYLCASSLGGHSYGYTFGSGTRLTVV.

The CDR3 sequence: CASSARTGQRSNEQFF. In DNA form, the CDR3 reads TGTGCCAGCAGCGCCCGCACGGGACAACGAAGCAATGAGCAGTTCTTC. The rearrangement links TRBV7-2 to TRBJ2-1, with D perhaps TRBD1 (6 bases). The CDR3 has 16 residues. With 5 bases removed from V and 6 bases from J, the gap between germline ends came to 20 bases. Germline CDR1 SGHTA, CDR2 FQGNSA. The full variable domain, rest sourced from reference TRBV7-2 and TRBJ2-1, is GAGVSQSPSNKVTEKGKDVELRCDPISGHTALYWYRQSLGQGLEFLIYFQGNSAPDKSGLPSDRFSAERTGGSVSTLTIQRTQQEDSAVYLCASSARTGQRSNEQFFGPGTRLTVL.

The genes are TRBV28 and TRBJ2-7; 13 bases map to TRBD2. The germline V gene has CDR1 MDHEN and CDR2 SYDVKM. The CDR3 consists of 15 residues. The J segment lost 4 bases and the V segment lost 4 bases, leaving 4 bases of the junction unmatched. CDR3 DNA sequence: TGTGCCAGCAGTTCGCCGGGACTAGCGGGATACGAGCAGTACTTC. This codes for CASSSPGLAGYEQYF.

The CDR3 loop reads CASSFRGSEQFF. The CDR3 DNA reads as TGTGCCAGCAGTTTTAGGGGGAGTGAGCAGTTCTTC. This rearrangement joins TRBV27 to TRBJ2-1, with a tentative D call TRBD1 (6 bases). Trimming removed 3 bases at V and 9 bases at J, with 9 bases between. Germline V CDR1 and CDR2: MNHEY, SMNVEV (reference sequence). This CDR3 contains 12 residues.

This chain connects TRBV18 to TRBJ1-1; 8 bases align to TRBD1. CDR3 size: 14 residues. The V segment lost 4 bases and the J segment 5 bases; nucleotides outside the gene matches: 6. CDR1 KGHSH and CDR2 LQKENI come from the germline V gene. The CDR3 spells CASSREQGVTEAFF. As DNA, the CDR3 is TGTGCCAGCTCACGCGAACAGGGGGTAACTGAAGCTTTCTTT. Drawing the rest from reference TRBV18 and TRBJ1-1, the complete variable domain is NAGVMQNPRHLVRRRGQEARLRCSPMKGHSHVYWYRQLPEEGLKFMVYLQKENIIDESGMPKERFSAEFPKEGPSILRIQQVVRGDSAAYFCASSREQGVTEAFFGQGTRLTVV.

The chain employs TRBV7-2 and TRBJ1-4; the match to TRBD1 covers 8 bases. The CDR3 spans 16 residues. Looked up from germline, CDR1 is SGHTA and CDR2 is FQGNSA. Germline trimming cut 5 bases from V and 2 bases from J; bases unmatched to any gene: 7. This chain's CDR3 is CASSRDRGGTNEKLFF. The CDR3 DNA follows: TGTGCCAGCAGCCGAGACAGGGGAGGGACTAATGAAAAACTGTTTTTT.

This clone was observed a handful of times. This chain connects TRBV28 to TRBJ1-1, with TRBD1 as a possible D gene (5 bases). V was cut by 3 bases and J by 4 bases, with 12 bases left in between. CDR1 is MDHEN and CDR2 is SYDVKM in the germline V gene. The CDR3 runs to 14 residues. For the CDR3, the DNA is TGTGCCAGCAGTTTGACAGTAGTTACCACTGAAGCTTTCTTT. This translates into CASSLTVVTTEAFF.

This rearrangement joins TRBV2 to TRBJ2-3; D perhaps matches TRBD1 (6 bases). This CDR3 has 13 amino acids. Germline CDR1 and CDR2: SNHLY and FYNNEI. V gave up 5 bases and J gave up 6 bases, with 12 bases separating them. CDR3 in amino acids: CASSTLTGDTQYF. In DNA form, the CDR3 reads TGTGCCAGCAGTACCCTCACAGGGGATACGCAGTATTTT.

The chain joins TRBV6-6 to TRBJ1-4; the match to TRBD1 covers 7 bases. The CDR3 is made up of 13 amino acids. V trimming: 7 bases; J trimming: 7 bases; junction bases outside the gene matches: 6. CDR1 is MNHNY, CDR2 SVGAGI, per germline (reference sequence). The CDR3 DNA follows: TGTGCCAGCACCACAGGGGCGGGTGAAAAACTGTTTTTT. It translates to CASTTGAGEKLFF.

This rearrangement joins TRBV19 to TRBJ2-7; perhaps TRBD2 as D (5 bases). The germline V gene has CDR1 LNHDA and CDR2 SQIVND (reference sequence). The CDR3 loop spans 12 amino acids. Trimming cost V 7 bases and J 6 bases, with 13 bases left between them. The CDR3, as DNA: TGTGCCAGTAAAAGCGGTTGGGGCGAGCAGTACTTC. Protein product: CASKSGWGEQYF.

The chain is built from TRBV15 and TRBJ2-1; D unclear. V was clipped by 2 bases and J by 0 bases, with 5 bases between them. Germline values: CDR1 LNHNV, CDR2 YYDKDF (reference sequence). The CDR3 loop spans 14 amino acids. The DNA of the CDR3 is TGTGCCACCAGCAGACTAAGCTCCTACAATGAGCAGTTCTTC. Translating gives CATSRLSSYNEQFF.